Following are 8 T cell receptor beta chains from one sample sequenced in a study of shared clonotypes between healthy human individuals. Libraries were prepared by immunoSEQ multiplex PCR; TCRdb keeps only in-frame clonotypes and omits some of them. Among some 2,000,000 clones, over 85% were seen once, and the ten largest hold around 1.1%. It was CD45RO-negative cells, positively selected for CCR7, that made up naive CD8 cells, with terminally differentiated effector memory CD45RA+ cells excluded. Sequencing was done on a sample of naive CD8+ T cells sorted from blood. The source of these receptors is a man between 18 and 35 years old in good health.

The chain joins TRBV5-4 to TRBJ1-6; tentative D call: TRBD1 (6 bases). The germline CDR1 and CDR2 sequences are SGHNT and YYREEE (reference sequence). The CDR3 length is 14 residues. The V end lost 4 bases, the J end lost 9 bases, and 14 bases lay between the germline ends. The CDR3 DNA follows: TGTGCCAGCAGCCCTACAGGGAGTAGTTCACCCCTCCACTTT. This encodes CASSPTGSSSPLHF.

This clone showed up just once. This chain joins TRBV6-5 and TRBJ2-1, with D unresolved. Trimming removed 0 bases from V and 5 bases from J, with 5 bases in between. This CDR3 is 13 amino acids long. Per germline, CDR1 MNHEY and CDR2 SVGAGI. The CDR3 region has the DNA TGTGCCAGCAGTTACTCGGTAGACAATGAGCAGTTCTTC. This translates into CASSYSVDNEQFF.

In DNA, the CDR3 is TGTGCCAGCAGCGGTGCGGGACAGGGCTTGGACGAGCAGTACTTC. Amino acid sequence: CASSGAGQGLDEQYF. The chain combines TRBV7-9 with TRBJ2-7; 9 bases line up with TRBD1. V lost 5 bases and J lost 5; bases outside the gene matches: 10. The germline CDR1 and CDR2 sequences are SEHNR and FQNEAQ (reference sequence). The CDR3 has 15 residues.

The chain is built from TRBV30 and TRBJ2-2; the D gene could be TRBD1 or TRBD2 (6 bases each). V lost 2 bases, J lost 6 bases, and 10 bases lay in between. Per germline, CDR1 GTSNPN and CDR2 SVGIG (reference sequence). The CDR3 runs 13 residues. The CDR3 loop reads CAWSHGGPGELFF. The CDR3 bases are TGTGCCTGGAGTCATGGGGGGCCCGGGGAGCTGTTTTTT.

This sequence joins TRBV10-1 and TRBJ1-1; D possibly corresponds to TRBD1 (5 bases). V was cut by 6 bases and J by 8 bases, with 16 bases left in between. Germline V gene sequence: CDR1 WNHNN, CDR2 SYGVQD (reference sequence). This CDR3 has 13 amino acids. DNA of the CDR3: TGCGCCAGCAGCCCGACAGAGGGCCGAGAAGCTTTCTTT. Translation gives CASSPTEGREAFF.

The chain uses TRBV27 and TRBJ2-7; 9 bases agree with TRBD2. The CDR3 runs 15 residues. The germline V gene encodes CDR1 MNHEY and CDR2 SMNVEV (reference sequence). Trimming removed 2 bases from V and 7 bases from J; junction bases left unmatched: 9. The CDR3 region has the DNA TGTGCCAGCAGTTTAATGGGCGGGGGGGCGCGAGAGCAGTACTTC. Translated, it gives CASSLMGGGAREQYF.

Here the CDR3 DNA reads TGTGCCAGCAGCGTACTAGAGGGGGAGACCCAGTACTTC. This encodes CASSVLEGETQYF. The genes are TRBV9 and TRBJ2-5; possibly TRBD1 or TRBD2 for D (5 bases each). CDR1 and CDR2 from the germline V gene are SGDLS and YYNGEE. V lost 1 base and J 5 bases, leaving 9 bases between the germline ends. The CDR3 covers 13 residues.

V gene TRBV4-1 combines with J gene TRBJ2-7; D is perhaps TRBD1 or TRBD2 (5 bases each). The V end lost 0 bases, the J end lost 3 bases, and 12 bases lay between the germline ends. CDR3 length equals 15 residues. Germline V gene lookup returns CDR1 MGHRA and CDR2 YSYEKL. CDR3 sequence: CASSQETGPYYEQYF. The CDR3 DNA sequence: TGCGCCAGCAGCCAAGAAACGGGACCCTACTACGAGCAGTACTTC.